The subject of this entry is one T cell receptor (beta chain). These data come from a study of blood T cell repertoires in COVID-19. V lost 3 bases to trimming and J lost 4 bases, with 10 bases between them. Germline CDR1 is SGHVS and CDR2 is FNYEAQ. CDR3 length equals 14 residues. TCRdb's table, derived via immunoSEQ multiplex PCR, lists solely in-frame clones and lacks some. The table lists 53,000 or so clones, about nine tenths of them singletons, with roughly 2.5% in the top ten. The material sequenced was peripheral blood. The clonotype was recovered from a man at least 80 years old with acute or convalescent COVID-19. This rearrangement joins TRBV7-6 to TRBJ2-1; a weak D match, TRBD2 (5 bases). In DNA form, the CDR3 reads TGTGCCAGCAGCTTGGGAGCGGATTACAATGAGCAGTTCTTC. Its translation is CASSLGADYNEQFF. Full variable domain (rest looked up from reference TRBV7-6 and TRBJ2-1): GAGVSQSPRYKVTKRGQDVALRCDPISGHVSLYWYRQALGQGPEFLTYFNYEAQQDKSGLPNDRFSAERPEGSISTLTIQRTEQRDSAMYRCASSLGADYNEQFFGPGTRLTVL.